This T cell receptor beta chain is from a study of vaccination effects on CD4 cells after COVID-19. Study summary: A few million PBMC per well received approximately 10 IU/ml IL-2 and approximately 9.2 ug/ml peptides in culture. Study-wide findings and caveats: The authors studied few convalescent patients and collected no early post-infection timepoints.

TCRdb keeps only in-frame clones here, not all; method: immunoSEQ multiplex PCR. Of around 56,000 clones in the sample, over 65% are singletons; the top ten hold under 3.5%. This clone has just a few counts. Its specificity is not known. In germline, CDR1 is MGHRA, CDR2 YSYEKL. The length of the CDR3 is 15 residues. Deletions cut 0 bases from V and 5 bases from J, with 12 bases between. Cultured cells yielded isolated CD4+ T cells after less than 11 days. According to the study, vaccine recipients showed no prior SARS-CoV-2 infection and negative nucleocapsid antibodies. The authors exchanged half the medium for IL-2 medium on days 3 and 7.

This sequence originates from a human donor who received a COVID-19 vaccine. The input for sequencing was CD4+ T cells from PBMCs cultured without peptide, taken before COVID-19 vaccination. The chain couples TRBV4-1 to TRBJ2-3; no definite D call. The CDR3 loop reads CASSQEVAVLDTQYF. The CDR3, as DNA: TGCGCCAGCAGCCAAGAGGTGGCGGTGTTAGATACGCAGTATTTT.